A single sample is the source of the 10 T cell receptor beta chains below, sequenced in a study of beta chain features in type 1 diabetes. All of the isolated RNA was reverse transcribed, so expressed TCRB transcripts were sequenced. The assay was immunoSEQ multiplex PCR, and TCRdb's table has in-frame clones only and misses some. The sample lists around 400,000 clones; less than 15% were seen once. Sequencing input: naive CD4+ T cells from blood. The source is a young woman in good health.

This clone was detected a few times. The junction and the germline gene differ at one end; a read error may be behind it. V and J are TRBV7-7 and TRBJ2-7, with D perhaps being TRBD1 or TRBD2 (6 bases each). The CDR3 totals 14 residues. CDR1 SSHAT and CDR2 FNYEAQ come from the germline V gene (reference sequence). CDR3 nucleotide sequence: TGTGCTAGCAGCTTAGGGGGAGGTAACTACGAGCAGTACTTC. It yields the protein CASSLGGGNYEQYF.

The V gene is TRBV9, the J gene TRBJ2-7; 11 nucleotides agree with TRBD1. Trimming removed 2 bases from V and 1 base from J; junction bases left unmatched: 5. This CDR3 contains 16 residues. Germline V gives CDR1 SGDLS, CDR2 YYNGEE. The DNA of the CDR3 is TGTGCCAGCAGCGTTACCGGGACAGGGGGTTCCTACGAGCAGTACTTC. Its translation: CASSVTGTGGSYEQYF.

This clone was counted between two and nine times. V gene TRBV7-2 combines with J gene TRBJ1-4; tentatively, D is TRBD1 (6 bases). The V gene lost 6 bases and the J gene lost 2 bases, with 13 bases spanning the gap. The CDR3 has 15 amino acids. Germline CDR1 and CDR2: SGHTA and FQGNSA. CDR3 nucleotides: TGTGCCAGCAGTCTCAACAGGGCGACTAATGAAAAACTGTTTTTT. As protein: CASSLNRATNEKLFF.

Only a few counts were recorded for this clone. The chain links TRBV21-1 to TRBJ2-7; TRBD2 is taken as the D call from the table, unchecked against the DNA. TRBV21-1 is described as a pseudogene. The CDR3 is 17 amino acids. The CDR3: CASSKVRDSPSSYEQYF. The CDR3 nucleotides are TGTGCCAGCAGCAAAGTAAGGGACTCTCCCTCCTCCTACGAGCAGTACTTC.

The chain is built from TRBV29-1 and TRBJ2-3; the match to TRBD2 covers 8 bases. The trim removed 2 bases at V and 4 bases at J, leaving 8 bases unmatched. This CDR3 is built from 15 residues. Germline assignment: CDR1 SQVTM and CDR2 ANQGSEA. The CDR3 DNA sequence: TGCAGCGTTGAATACAGCGGGAGATCGCCAGATACGCAGTATTTT. Protein product: CSVEYSGRSPDTQYF.

This chain uses TRBV19 with TRBJ2-7, with 10 bases lining up with TRBD2. The V and J ends lost 5 bases and 2 bases, in that order; junction bases with no gene match: 9. The CDR3 runs 16 residues. Germline assignment: CDR1 LNHDA and CDR2 SQIVND (reference sequence). CDR3 region: CASSPYRLAGAYEQYF. CDR3 in DNA: TGTGCCAGTAGTCCATACCGTCTAGCGGGAGCCTACGAGCAGTACTTC.

This clone occurred a few times. The chain is built from TRBV5-6 and TRBJ2-2; 7 nucleotides line up with TRBD1. There are 15 residues in the CDR3. Per germline, CDR1 SGHDT and CDR2 YYEEEE. V lost 4 bases to trimming and J lost 7 bases; unmatched junction nucleotides: 10. The CDR3 coding sequence is TGTGCCAGCAGCCTGACTGGACAGGTTATCGGGGAGCTGTTTTTT. It translates to CASSLTGQVIGELFF.

The chain carries TRBV4-1 and TRBJ1-5; weak D call: TRBD1 (6 bases). CDR3 length equals 17 residues. Trimming removed 0 bases at V and 5 bases at J, with 17 bases between. In germline, CDR1 is MGHRA, CDR2 YSYEKL. CDR3 nucleotides: TGCGCCAGCAGCCAAGATTTGCGGGGGGCGAAGGATCAGCCCCAGCATTTT. This sequence encodes CASSQDLRGAKDQPQHF.

This clone was detected a few times. The chain joins TRBV29-1 to TRBJ2-7; 12 bases align to TRBD2. The CDR3 sequence is 15 residues long. V trimming: 6 bases; J trimming: 0 bases; junction bases outside the gene matches: 6. Germline values: CDR1 SQVTM, CDR2 ANQGSEA. CDR3 sequence reads: CSVTGLAGVSYEQYF. CDR3 nucleotide sequence: TGCAGCGTAACGGGACTAGCGGGTGTCTCCTACGAGCAGTACTTC.

This chain joins TRBV2 and TRBJ1-4, with D tentatively TRBD1 (5 bases). The V gene lost 2 bases and the J gene lost 12 bases, with 16 bases spanning the gap. The CDR3 extends over 14 amino acids. Germline CDR1 and CDR2: SNHLY and FYNNEI. Here the CDR3 reads CASSELVGIGELFF. The CDR3 DNA sequence: TGTGCCAGCAGTGAATTAGTAGGGATAGGGGAACTGTTTTTT. Supplemented by reference TRBV2 and TRBJ1-4, the full variable domain reads EPEVTQTPSHQVTQMGQEVILRCVPISNHLYFYWYRQILGQKVEFLVSFYNNEISEKSEIFDDQFSVERPDGSNFTLKIRSTKLEDSAMYFCASSELVGIGELFFGSGTQLSVL.